This T cell receptor beta chain was identified in a study of cytomegalovirus exposure and HLA in healthy donors. Notes on the study in general: The study dropped some indistinguishable V segments, TRBV6-2 and TRBV6-3 among them. The records held CMV serostatus as the only immune exposure information. The authors confirmed in vitro that three CMV-associated chains were specific for CMV antigens.

Trimming took off 10 bases at V and 0 bases at J, with 19 bases between the two ends. This CDR3 has 16 residues. The germline CDR1 and CDR2 sequences are LNHDA and SQIVND (reference sequence). The PCR used 60 Vbeta and 13 Jbeta primers. Sequencing used immunoSEQ multiplex PCR; TCRdb keeps in-frame clones, though not all of them. In the table there are approximately 190,000 clones, approximately 84% of which are singletons. This clone has more than one count but fewer than ten. The antigen remains undetermined. The origin of this receptor is a man in his fifties in good health and CMV-seronegative. V is TRBV19 and J is TRBJ1-5; tentatively, D is TRBD1 (5 bases). The sequenced sample consisted of PBMCs. CDR3 sequence (DNA): TGTGCCACCCACCCGGACATGGGTTATAGCAATCAGCCCCAGCATTTT. It translates to CATHPDMGYSNQPQHF. Complete variable domain (other parts from reference TRBV19 and TRBJ1-5): DGGITQSPKYLFRKEGQNVTLSCEQNLNHDAMYWYRQDPGQGLRLIYYSQIVNDFQKGDIAEGYSVSREKKESFPLTVTSAQKNPTAFYLCATHPDMGYSNQPQHFGDGTRLSIL.